A single sample gave rise to the 24 T cell receptor beta chains below, sequenced in a study of T-cell memory formation after mild COVID-19. TCRdb processed the 5' RACE reads anew with MiXCR; each CDR3 protein has one entry. The sample includes 100,000 to 130,000 distinct CDR3 sequences, under 15% of them seen just once. Sequenced: PBMCs or a T cell subset sorted from them (not recorded which). The receptor set was obtained from a man younger than 30 who had mild COVID-19 (a few samples of this study predate the infection). Cell type and time point are not known.

The V call is TRBV7-6, the J call TRBJ2-3; D not certain. With 5 bases removed from V and 2 bases from J, the gap between germline ends came to 11 bases. CDR1 is SGHVS and CDR2 is FNYEAQ in the germline V gene. CDR3 length: 14 amino acids. CDR3 bases: TGTGCCAGCAGCCGTCGGTCGGTCACAGATACGCAGTATTTT. It translates to CASSRRSVTDTQYF.

This clonotype is a singleton in its sample. V gene TRBV20-1 combines with J gene TRBJ2-7; TRBD2 matches 10 bases. Germline values: CDR1 DFQATT, CDR2 SNEGSKA (reference sequence). There are 15 residues in the CDR3. The ends lost 2 bases at V and 4 bases at J; junction bases unmatched: 8. CDR3 amino acids: CSARRAERGGYEQYF. The CDR3 DNA reads as TGCAGTGCTAGAAGGGCGGAGCGGGGGGGATACGAGCAGTACTTC.

This clonotype has just a few counts. This rearrangement joins TRBV24-1 to TRBJ1-1, with D possibly being TRBD1 (5 bases). This CDR3 is built from 13 residues. With 3 bases removed from V and 8 bases from J, the gap between germline ends came to 12 bases. Germline CDR1 is KGHDR and CDR2 is SFDVKD. The CDR3 DNA reads TGTGCCACCAGTGATACCGGGGCGAGAGAAGCTTTCTTT. Amino acid sequence: CATSDTGAREAFF.

This chain uses TRBV5-8 with TRBJ2-3; D may be TRBD1 (6 bases). The V gene lost 4 bases and the J gene lost 2 bases, with 11 bases spanning the gap. This CDR3 comprises 14 residues. CDR1 is SGHTS, CDR2 YDEGEE, per germline. The CDR3 nucleotides are TGTGCCAGCAGCGAACGGGACACCACAGATACGCAGTATTTT. Its translation: CASSERDTTDTQYF.

The sample holds a few counts of this clonotype. This chain uses TRBV3-1 with TRBJ1-3, with 7 bases matching TRBD1. The germline CDR1 and CDR2 sequences are LGHDT and YNNKEL (reference sequence). This CDR3 comprises 15 residues. V shed 0 bases and J 2 bases; nucleotides not matched to a gene: 1. CDR3 sequence (DNA): TGTGCCAGCAGCCAAGACAGGGGGACTGGAAACACCATATATTTT. Protein sequence: CASSQDRGTGNTIYF.

This clonotype was seen at least ten times. The gene calls are TRBV4-3 and TRBJ2-5; TRBD1 is a possible D gene (5 bases). The V end was cut by 0 bases, the J end by 0 bases, with 8 bases between. The CDR3 has 15 residues. Germline CDR1 is LGHNA and CDR2 is YSLEER. Here the CDR3 reads CASSQDWTNQETQYF. The CDR3 bases are TGCGCCAGCAGCCAAGATTGGACAAACCAAGAGACCCAGTACTTC.

This clonotype was found a few times. V is TRBV12-3 or TRBV12-4 and J is TRBJ1-1; TRBD1 might be the D (6 bases). V lost 5 bases and J 8 bases, leaving 12 bases between the germline ends. The CDR3 is made up of 12 amino acids. The CDR3 DNA reads as TGTGCCAGCAGTCAGGAGGGGGTGGAAGCTTTCTTT. Translation gives CASSQEGVEAFF.

The chain uses TRBV6-5 and TRBJ1-2; no reliable D call. The CDR3 is made up of 15 amino acids. V was shortened by 7 bases and J by 2 bases, with 17 bases between the two germline ends. Looked up from germline, CDR1 is MNHEY and CDR2 is SVGAGI. CDR3 sequence: CASTTGSAGNYGYTF. For the CDR3, the DNA is TGTGCCAGCACGACGGGCTCGGCAGGAAACTATGGCTACACCTTC.

This chain connects TRBV6-2 or TRBV6-3 to TRBJ2-1, with 9 bases fitting TRBD2. After removal of 2 bases from V and 6 bases from J, the junction contained 2 bases not matched to a gene. Per the germline V gene, CDR1 is MNHEY and CDR2 is SVGEGT. The CDR3 has 14 amino acids. The CDR3 nucleotides are TGTGCCAGCAGTTACGAGACTAGCGGCAATGAGCAGTTCTTC. Its protein product is CASSYETSGNEQFF.

This chain connects TRBV12-3 or TRBV12-4 to TRBJ2-5; D unclear. V was pared by 1 base and J by 2 bases, with 8 bases between. CDR3 length: 14 amino acids. The CDR3 protein is CASSLDGRQETQYF. The CDR3 DNA reads TGTGCCAGCAGTTTAGACGGCAGACAAGAGACCCAGTACTTC.

By proportion, this clonotype is large. This chain's CDR3 is CASSLEGDRGSDTQYF. The CDR3 DNA reads as TGTGCCAGCAGCTTAGAAGGGGACAGGGGTTCAGATACGCAGTATTTT. The V call is TRBV7-6, the J call TRBJ2-3, with 10 bases aligning to TRBD1. CDR1 and CDR2 (germline): SGHVS, FNYEAQ. V lost 1 base, J lost 4 bases, and 5 bases stayed unmatched. The CDR3 length is 16 residues.

This clonotype appeared a few times. The CDR3 loop is CASSLSGGAWEQYF. The CDR3 DNA sequence: TGTGCCAGCAGCTTAAGCGGGGGGGCCTGGGAGCAGTACTTC. The chain employs TRBV13 and TRBJ2-7; TRBD2 agrees at 10 bases. V dropped 2 bases and J dropped 7; count of bases not matched to a gene: 5. This CDR3 has 14 amino acids. Germline V gene lookup returns CDR1 PRHDT and CDR2 FYEKMQ (reference sequence).

The sample holds many counts of this clonotype. The limits of the CDR3 on the DNA are not certain, so only TCRdb's listed CDR3 is given. This chain uses TRBV6-5 with TRBJ2-2; the table's D gene call, TRBD1, was not cross checked with the DNA. The germline CDR1 and CDR2 sequences are MNHEY and SVGAGI. The CDR3 totals 17 residues, both ends included. This CDR3 is CASSYSPAGRTRGSCFF.

Many counts were recorded for this clonotype. The chain employs TRBV4-1 and TRBJ2-5; D may be TRBD2 (8 bases). In germline, CDR1 is MGHRA, CDR2 YSYEKL. Deletions cut 0 bases from V and 5 bases from J, with 19 bases between. This CDR3 comprises 17 residues. CDR3 protein: CASSQEELSGGQETQYF. The CDR3 bases are TGCGCCAGCAGCCAAGAAGAGTTGAGCGGGGGACAGGAGACCCAGTACTTC.

The genes are TRBV6-5 and TRBJ1-1; D gene unclear. CDR3 size: 16 residues. Trimming left V 2 bases short and J 0 bases short, with 13 bases between. Germline CDR1 and CDR2: MNHEY and SVGAGI. The CDR3 sequence is CASSYGKPWLNTEAFF. The CDR3, as DNA: TGTGCCAGCAGTTACGGGAAGCCCTGGTTGAACACTGAAGCTTTCTTT.

The chain couples TRBV24-1 to TRBJ2-2, with D tentatively TRBD2 (6 bases). Trimming took off 5 bases at V and 5 bases at J, with 8 bases between the two ends. The CDR3 runs 13 residues. Germline assignment: CDR1 KGHDR and CDR2 SFDVKD. CDR3: CATSGAGTGELFF. The CDR3 DNA sequence: TGTGCCACCAGTGGTGCGGGGACCGGGGAGCTGTTTTTT.

Ten or more counts support this clonotype. CDR3 DNA sequence: TGTGCCAGCAGCCCAAGTGGACAGCTTAACACTGAAGCTTTCTTT. Translating gives CASSPSGQLNTEAFF. The chain is built from TRBV7-9 and TRBJ1-1; D is possibly TRBD1 (6 bases). The CDR3 has 15 residues. The germline V and J ends were trimmed by 5 bases and 2 bases, with 15 bases remaining between them. The germline V gene encodes CDR1 SEHNR and CDR2 FQNEAQ (reference sequence). Using reference TRBV7-9 and TRBJ1-1 for the parts outside the CDR3, the full variable domain is DTGVSQNPRHKITKRGQNVTFRCDPISEHNRLYWYRQTLGQGPEFLTYFQNEAQLEKSRLLSDRFSAERPKGSFSTLEIQRTEQGDSAMYLCASSPSGQLNTEAFFGQGTRLTVV.

This clonotype was seen a handful of times. The chain couples TRBV29-1 to TRBJ1-2; TRBD1 matches at 8 bases. The CDR3 sequence is 13 residues long. Germline assignment: CDR1 SQVTM and CDR2 ANQGSEA. J gave up 8 bases and V 6 bases, and 11 bases lay outside the gene matches. CDR3 nucleotide sequence: TGCAGCGTATACAGGGGGGCCGTTGGGGGCTACACCTTC. Amino acid sequence: CSVYRGAVGGYTF.

The chain joins TRBV4-1 to TRBJ1-1; TRBD1 matches at 10 bases. The CDR3 consists of 16 residues. Germline V CDR1 and CDR2: MGHRA, YSYEKL. With V trimmed by 3 bases and J by 0 bases, 4 bases remained unmatched. CDR3 residues: CASSHLGQGLNTEAFF. CDR3 DNA: TGCGCCAGCAGCCACCTGGGACAGGGGTTGAACACTGAAGCTTTCTTT.

This clonotype was recorded a few times. One end of the junction varies from germline; a read error may be responsible. The chain links TRBV7-9 to TRBJ2-5; 8 bases fit TRBD1. Per the germline V gene, CDR1 is SEHNR and CDR2 is FQNEAQ (reference sequence). The CDR3 is made up of 14 amino acids. In DNA form, the CDR3 reads TGTGCCAGCAGATTAGCCCAGGGGGCAGAGACCCAGTACTTC. Translating gives CASRLAQGAETQYF.

This clonotype was counted at least ten times. The genes are TRBV7-2 and TRBJ2-2; D is ambiguous. Trimming pared 1 base from V and 6 bases from J, leaving 3 bases between. This CDR3 contains 12 residues. Looked up from germline, CDR1 is SGHTA and CDR2 is FQGNSA. For the CDR3, the DNA is TGTGCCAGCAGCTTAGTACCCGGGGAGCTGTTTTTT. Its protein is CASSLVPGELFF.

This clonotype occurred many times. The chain links TRBV7-6 to TRBJ1-5, with D hard to call. The CDR3 contains 15 residues. The V gene's germline CDR1 is SGHVS and CDR2 FNYEAQ. The V gene lost 3 bases and the J gene lost 2 bases, with 11 bases spanning the gap. The chain's CDR3 is CASSLEAAGNQPQHF. CDR3 bases: TGTGCCAGCAGCTTGGAGGCGGCGGGCAATCAGCCCCAGCATTTT.

This clonotype was seen at least ten times. The rearrangement links TRBV9 to TRBJ2-5; D might be TRBD1 (6 bases). CDR1 is SGDLS, CDR2 YYNGEE, per germline. The CDR3 runs 16 residues. V was pared by 0 bases and J by 5 bases, with 17 bases between. The CDR3 region is CASSVEGDAEEETQYF. The CDR3 nucleotides read TGTGCCAGCAGCGTAGAGGGGGACGCGGAGGAGGAGACCCAGTACTTC.

J is TRBJ2-2 and V is TRBV28, with D maybe TRBD1 (6 bases). This CDR3 region has 16 residues. Trimming left V 5 bases short and J 0 bases short, with 13 bases between. Germline CDR1 MDHEN, CDR2 SYDVKM. The CDR3 reads CASSAGTPTNTGELFF. CDR3 DNA sequence: TGTGCCAGCAGTGCCGGGACACCTACGAACACCGGGGAGCTGTTTTTT.